Listed here is a single T cell receptor (beta chain). The antigen is undetermined. These data are taken from a study of T cell responses to AZD1222 COVID-19 vaccine. Study-level findings and limits: Reportedly, close to half of spike-specific TCRs are directed against unmutated variant regions. Among the donors, most were white British and more were female, and clonal diversity was possibly underestimated. Seropositive AZD1222 recipients at baseline numbered only five or six. Dominant CD4 TCR responses targeted spike regions 160-218 and 743-854.

Repertoires were generated with immunoSEQ multiplex PCR, while TCRdb's copy carries only in-frame clones and drops some. This table holds roughly 120,000 clones, about 90% found once. The receptor was derived from an adult in good health. The material was peripheral blood, obtained on day 0 of AZD1222 vaccination.

CDR3 sequence: CASSSPPGVTNEKLFF. For the CDR3, the DNA is TGTGCCAGCAGTTCCCCCCCCGGGGTAACTAATGAAAAACTGTTTTTT. V gene TRBV28 combines with J gene TRBJ1-4; D ambiguous. Germline CDR1 MDHEN, CDR2 SYDVKM. V lost 4 bases and J 1 base, leaving 13 bases between the germline ends. This CDR3 comprises 16 residues.